The 10 T cell receptor beta chains listed next were all sequenced from one sample in a study of T cell repertoires in cytomegalovirus infection. TCRdb reprocessed the reads via MiXCR and lists one record per CDR3 protein. Of about 460,000 distinct CDR3 sequences in the sample, roughly 12% were seen once. Sequenced sample: PBMCs. These receptors came from a human donor in good health (CMV status not recorded). Some clones in this sample may be carry-over from other donors' samples.

This clonotype was detected ten times or more. This rearrangement joins TRBV9 to TRBJ2-1; 11 bases are a match to TRBD1. The CDR3 loop spans 16 amino acids. The J segment lost 5 bases and the V segment lost 3 bases, leaving 7 bases of the junction unmatched. Per germline, CDR1 SGDLS and CDR2 YYNGEE. CDR3 in amino acids: CASSASGTGGNNEQFF. The CDR3 DNA sequence: TGTGCCAGCAGCGCCTCCGGGACAGGGGGAAACAATGAGCAGTTCTTC.

The V gene is TRBV2, the J gene TRBJ2-5; D remains unclear. The CDR3 length is 12 residues. V was clipped by 1 base and J by 7 bases, with 7 bases between them. From germline, CDR1 is SNHLY and CDR2 FYNNEI. The CDR3 protein is CASSEEPGTQYF. In nucleotides, the CDR3 is TGTGCCAGCAGTGAAGAGCCAGGGACCCAGTACTTC.

Many counts were recorded for this clonotype. The chain links TRBV7-6 to TRBJ2-1, with D hard to call. The CDR3 is made up of 15 amino acids. V gave up 2 bases and J gave up 10 bases, with 18 bases separating them. Germline loops: CDR1 SGHVS, CDR2 FNYEAQ. This CDR3 reads CASSLSTGPEREQFF. CDR3 in DNA: TGTGCCAGCAGCTTAAGTACGGGCCCCGAGAGGGAGCAGTTCTTC.

The chain uses TRBV20-1 and TRBJ2-7; a possible D gene is TRBD2 (5 bases). Deletions cut 6 bases from V and 4 bases from J, with 28 bases between. The CDR3 runs 17 residues. Germline CDR1 DFQATT, CDR2 SNEGSKA (reference sequence). The CDR3 DNA reads as TGCAGTGCACCCGGCTATCCCCTCAGCGGTAGGGAATACGAGCAGTACTTC. Translation: CSAPGYPLSGREYEQYF.

This clonotype showed up many times. The gene calls are TRBV4-2 and TRBJ2-7, with D unresolved. CDR1 and CDR2 (germline): LGHNA, YNFKEQ. V was pared by 0 bases and J by 3 bases, with 6 bases between. This CDR3 has 13 residues. For the CDR3, the DNA is TGTGCCAGCAGCCAAGAAACCCACTACGAGCAGTACTTC. Amino acid sequence: CASSQETHYEQYF.

This clonotype was recorded at least ten times. V is TRBV14 and J is TRBJ2-5; a possible D gene is TRBD2 (6 bases). The CDR3 extends over 16 amino acids. Trimming pared 3 bases from V and 4 bases from J, leaving 18 bases between. The germline gives CDR1 SGHDN, CDR2 FVKESK. In DNA, the CDR3 is TGTGCCAGCAGCCAGGTGGGAGGTACCTCAGCAGAGACCCAGTACTTC. As protein: CASSQVGGTSAETQYF.

The chain links TRBV11-2 to TRBJ1-1; D perhaps matches TRBD1 (6 bases). Looked up from germline, CDR1 is SGHAT and CDR2 is FQNNGV. The CDR3 covers 16 residues. The ends were cut back, 5 bases at V and 0 bases at J, with 16 bases in the middle. DNA of the CDR3: TGTGCCAGCAGCAGGAACCGGGGGGGCATGAACACTGAAGCTTTCTTT. Amino acids: CASSRNRGGMNTEAFF.

This clonotype was found a few times. V usage is TRBV5-1 and J usage is TRBJ2-7; D possibly matches TRBD1 or TRBD2 (5 bases each). This CDR3 is built from 15 residues. Trimming stripped 1 base from V and 2 bases from J, with 13 bases between. Per germline, CDR1 SGHRS and CDR2 YFSETQ. The CDR3 reads CASSLIAGRTYEQYF. CDR3 in DNA: TGCGCCAGCAGCTTGATCGCAGGGAGAACCTACGAGCAGTACTTC.

At least ten counts were recorded for this clonotype. V is TRBV12-3 or TRBV12-4 and J is TRBJ2-5; TRBD1 matches at 7 bases. The length of the CDR3 is 13 residues. Trimming removed 6 bases from V and 4 bases from J; junction bases left unmatched: 5. The CDR3 DNA sequence: TGTGCCAGCAGATTACAGGGGAGAGAGACCCAGTACTTC. Residues: CASRLQGRETQYF.

The table lists this clonotype with many counts. V gene TRBV27 combines with J gene TRBJ2-7; a weak D match, TRBD2 (6 bases). V lost 8 bases to trimming and J lost 4 bases, with 6 bases between them. Germline lookup yields CDR1 MNHEY and CDR2 SMNVEV (reference sequence). The CDR3 length is 10 residues. CDR3 DNA: TGTGCCAGCGGGAGGTACGAGCAGTACTTC. It is translated as CASGRYEQYF.